One and the same sample provided the 9 T cell receptor beta chains below, sequenced in a study of spatial heterogeneity in lung cancer. General observations from the study: In tumors, expanded intratumoral alpha and beta TCR counts tracked mutation counts.

These TCRs' antigens remain unknown. TCRdb used MiXCR to reprocess the 5' RACE reads, holding one entry per CDR3 protein. This table has about 14,000 distinct CDR3 sequences, around 5.6% appearing once. As for time point: sample taken at primary tumor resection. Sequences were derived from lung tumor tissue, sampled at surgery. Receptor source: a female donor with early-stage non-small cell lung cancer.

The sample holds many counts of this clonotype. The chain employs TRBV20-1 and TRBJ1-5; 7 bases are shared with TRBD1. The ends lost 6 bases at V and 0 bases at J; junction bases unmatched: 8. CDR3 length: 15 residues. The germline V gene encodes CDR1 DFQATT and CDR2 SNEGSKA (reference sequence). The CDR3: CSASKGQHSNQPQHF. DNA of the CDR3: TGCAGTGCCAGTAAGGGACAGCATAGCAATCAGCCCCAGCATTTT.

In this sample, this clonotype turned up many times. V gene TRBV7-8 combines with J gene TRBJ2-1; maybe TRBD1 (6 bases). The CDR3 contains 15 residues. Germline lookup yields CDR1 SGHVS and CDR2 FQNEAQ. Trimming left V 3 bases short and J 8 bases short, with 17 bases between. CDR3 bases: TGTGCCAGCAGCTTTGGGACATTTAGGTTGGATGAGCAGTTCTTC. Translating gives CASSFGTFRLDEQFF.

The J gene is TRBJ1-5, the V gene TRBV6-1, with a possible D match to TRBD1 (5 bases). Trimming took off 7 bases at V and 8 bases at J, with 15 bases between the two ends. The CDR3 spans 13 residues. The germline V gene encodes CDR1 MNHNS and CDR2 SASEGT. The CDR3 here is CASMRGVSEPQHF. DNA for the CDR3: TGTGCCAGCATGAGAGGGGTGAGTGAGCCCCAGCATTTT.

This clonotype was counted many times. V gene TRBV25-1 combines with J gene TRBJ2-7; 7 positions match TRBD2. V lost 8 bases to trimming and J lost 0 bases; unmatched junction nucleotides: 7. This CDR3 spans 14 amino acids. Germline CDR1 and CDR2: MGHDK and SYGVNS. CDR3 protein: CASARDYSSYEQYF. In DNA form, the CDR3 reads TGTGCCAGCGCGCGGGACTATAGCTCCTACGAGCAGTACTTC.

This clonotype was observed at least ten times. This chain uses TRBV7-8 with TRBJ2-6; D gene uncertain. V lost 3 bases to trimming and J lost 0 bases, with 12 bases between them. The germline V gene encodes CDR1 SGHVS and CDR2 FQNEAQ. This CDR3 region has 17 residues. The CDR3 region has the DNA TGTGCCAGCAGCTTTGGGCCCTCTAGCTCTGGGGCCAACGTCCTGACTTTC. Translated: CASSFGPSSSGANVLTF. The whole variable domain, filled in from reference TRBV7-8 and TRBJ2-6, reads GAGVSQSPRYKVAKRGQDVALRCDPISGHVSLFWYQQALGQGPEFLTYFQNEAQLDKSGLPSDRFFAERPEGSVSTLKIQRTQQEDSAVYLCASSFGPSSSGANVLTFGAGSRLTVL.

The chain combines TRBV20-1 with TRBJ2-1, with D possibly matching TRBD2 (6 bases). Germline V gene lookup returns CDR1 DFQATT and CDR2 SNEGSKA (reference sequence). The V end was cut by 6 bases, the J end by 6 bases, with 9 bases between. The CDR3 totals 11 residues. The CDR3 protein is CSAGTPNEQFF. The CDR3 DNA follows: TGCAGTGCCGGGACTCCCAATGAGCAGTTCTTC.

At least ten counts were recorded for this clonotype. The rearrangement uses TRBV11-2 and TRBJ1-3; D uncertain. The CDR3 loop spans 15 amino acids. The V and J ends lost 6 bases and 4 bases respectively, with 16 bases between them. Germline V gene lookup returns CDR1 SGHAT and CDR2 FQNNGV. CDR3 region: CASRSLSAGGNTIYF. Here the CDR3 DNA reads TGTGCCAGCAGAAGCTTATCGGCAGGAGGAAACACCATATATTTT.

This clonotype occurred many times. The J gene is TRBJ2-3, the V gene TRBV6-5, with a weak D call TRBD2 (6 bases). The V and J ends lost 6 bases and 5 bases respectively, with 15 bases between them. CDR3 length: 14 residues. The germline CDR1 and CDR2 sequences are MNHEY and SVGAGI. The CDR3: CASRLAGFVDTQYF. CDR3 nucleotides: TGTGCCAGCAGGTTGGCGGGGTTCGTAGATACGCAGTATTTT.

This clonotype came up many times. The genes are TRBV4-1 and TRBJ2-5; 12 bases fit TRBD2. J lost 2 bases, V lost 1 base, and 8 bases had no gene match. This CDR3 region has 18 residues. Germline V gives CDR1 MGHRA, CDR2 YSYEKL. The CDR3 loop reads CASSQVSHGTSGQETQYF. The CDR3 region has the DNA TGCGCCAGCAGCCAAGTTAGTCACGGGACTAGCGGGCAAGAGACCCAGTACTTC.